This T cell receptor (beta chain) came from a study of cytomegalovirus exposure and HLA in healthy donors. Study-level results: A later analysis found TCR association rates differed by HLA locus, highest for DRB1 and lowest for HLA-C. Most TCR beta V segments were productive about 90% or about 30% of the time in an earlier analysis.

This clone was detected only a few times. What it recognizes is unknown. PCR employed 60 Vbeta and 13 Jbeta primers. This table comes from immunoSEQ multiplex PCR, and its TCRdb copy is limited to in-frame clones, with some not included. The data contain 150,000 to 190,000 clones, approximately 77% of them seen just once; the ten biggest clones take up approximately 1.3%. The specimen sequenced was PBMCs. The receptor was derived from a man younger than 35 in good health and CMV-seronegative.

The CDR3 loop is CASSYGDRGNYGYTF. CDR3 DNA sequence: TGTGCCAGCAGTTACGGCGACAGGGGGAACTATGGCTACACCTTC. The chain recombines TRBV6-6 with TRBJ1-2; 9 bases map to TRBD1. Germline CDR1 and CDR2: MNHNY and SVGAGI (reference sequence). The CDR3 has 15 amino acids. The V segment lost 2 bases and the J segment 2 bases; nucleotides outside the gene matches: 3.